The 3 T cell receptor beta chains below come from one sample, sequenced in a study of T cell responses to AZD1222 COVID-19 vaccine. Repertoires were generated with immunoSEQ multiplex PCR, while TCRdb's copy carries only in-frame clones and drops some. This table holds 90,000 to 95,000 clones, approximately 91% found once. The sample in question was peripheral blood, obtained on day 0 of AZD1222 vaccination. The source is an adult in good health.

The chain is built from TRBV2 and TRBJ1-4; TRBD1 might be the D (5 bases). Per germline, CDR1 SNHLY and CDR2 FYNNEI. V lost 3 bases and J 10 bases, leaving 15 bases between the germline ends. The CDR3 extends over 14 amino acids. The CDR3 here is CASSDLGGIVKLFF. In DNA, the CDR3 is TGTGCCAGCAGTGATTTGGGGGGTATTGTAAAACTGTTTTTT. The full variable domain, in which reference TRBV2 and TRBJ1-4 provide the parts outside the CDR3, is EPEVTQTPSHQVTQMGQEVILRCVPISNHLYFYWYRQILGQKVEFLVSFYNNEISEKSEIFDDQFSVERPDGSNFTLKIRSTKLEDSAMYFCASSDLGGIVKLFFGSGTQLSVL.

Concerning this clone: This sample also contains other DNA sequences that code for the same CDR3. This chain links TRBV12-3 or TRBV12-4 with TRBJ1-2; D unresolved. The CDR3 is 12 residues long. V lost 3 bases to trimming and J lost 4 bases, with 6 bases between them. The CDR3 sequence is CASSLGFYGYTF. CDR3 in DNA: TGTGCCAGCAGTTTGGGTTTCTATGGCTACACCTTC.

This clone was observed a single time. The rearrangement links TRBV18 to TRBJ1-6; D may be TRBD1 (6 bases). Deletions cut 2 bases from V and 7 bases from J, with 9 bases between. The CDR3 runs to 14 residues. Looked up from germline, CDR1 is KGHSH and CDR2 is LQKENI. CDR3 loop: CASSPTGRNSPLHF. CDR3 bases: TGTGCCAGCTCACCAACAGGGCGGAATTCACCCCTCCACTTT.